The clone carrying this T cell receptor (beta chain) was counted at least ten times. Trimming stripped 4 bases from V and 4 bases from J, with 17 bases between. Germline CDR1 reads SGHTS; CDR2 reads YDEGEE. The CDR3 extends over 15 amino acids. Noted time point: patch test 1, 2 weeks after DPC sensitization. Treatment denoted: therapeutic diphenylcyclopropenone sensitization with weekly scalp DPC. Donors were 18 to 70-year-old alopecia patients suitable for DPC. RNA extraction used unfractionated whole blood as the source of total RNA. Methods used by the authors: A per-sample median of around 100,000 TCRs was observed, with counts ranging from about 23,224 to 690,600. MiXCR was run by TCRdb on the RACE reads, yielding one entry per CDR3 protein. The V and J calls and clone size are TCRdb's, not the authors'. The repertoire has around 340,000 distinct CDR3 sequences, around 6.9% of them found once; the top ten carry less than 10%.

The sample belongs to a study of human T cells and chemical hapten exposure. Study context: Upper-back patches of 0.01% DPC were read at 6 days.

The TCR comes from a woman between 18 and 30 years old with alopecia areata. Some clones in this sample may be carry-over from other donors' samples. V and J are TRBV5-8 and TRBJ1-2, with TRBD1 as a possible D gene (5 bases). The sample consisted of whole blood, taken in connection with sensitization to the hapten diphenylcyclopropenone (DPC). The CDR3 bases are TGTGCCAGCAGCCCATTCAAGGGGTACGGCTATGGCTACACCTTC. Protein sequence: CASSPFKGYGYGYTF.